The present TCR beta chain was sequenced within a study of regulatory T cells in long-lasting Graves disease. Whole-study context: The antithyroid drugs taken by newly diagnosed Graves' patients had been used for under 3 months.

CDR3 regions were amplified by Arm-PCR using iRepertoire HTBI primers to build TCR beta libraries. TCRdb independently ran MiXCR on the multiplex PCR reads; one entry per CDR3 protein. The sample consists of approximately 480,000 distinct CDR3 sequences, roughly 15% of them appearing once. The J segment lost 9 bases and the V segment lost 3 bases, leaving 10 bases of the junction unmatched. This CDR3 is 17 amino acids long. From germline, CDR1 is MDHEN and CDR2 SYDVKM. Documented time point: newly diagnosed GD, antithyroid drugs for less than 3 months. Generation of the TCR library employed RNA extracted from PBMCs. This clonotype was picked up many times. These data also formed part of another study, on T cells in Graves' hyperthyroidism and ophthalmopathy. From that paper: The HTBI set primed first-round TCR CDR3 RT-PCR.

The sample here was peripheral blood mononuclear cells (PBMCs), taken at new diagnosis, from a patient treated with antithyroid drugs. The receptor was derived from a middle-aged man with Graves disease. This chain uses TRBV28 with TRBJ2-1; TRBD2 aligns across 14 bases. The CDR3 nucleotides are TGTGCCAGCAGTTTCCCGGGACTAGCGGGAGTTCGGCGTGAGCAGTTCTTC. Residues: CASSFPGLAGVRREQFF.